This section outlines one T cell receptor (beta chain) sequence together with its context. Pooled in the analysis were second doses at about 4 or about 12 weeks. Data came from immunoSEQ multiplex PCR; TCRdb stores just in-frame clones and leaves some out. The table includes approximately 140,000 clones, around 90% detected once. In germline, CDR1 is GTSNPN, CDR2 SVGIG (reference sequence). Between the trimmed V and J ends, which lost 8 bases and 3 bases, there was a span of 17 bases. CDR3 length: 14 amino acids. This sample was included in a study of T cell responses to AZD1222 COVID-19 vaccine. The sequences come from peripheral blood, collected 28 days after the second AZD1222 dose. The source is an adult who received the AZD1222 COVID-19 vaccine. V is TRBV30 and J is TRBJ2-1, with D perhaps matching TRBD1 (6 bases). CDR3 region: CAGVRGSYYNEQFF. The CDR3 DNA reads as TGTGCCGGTGTTAGGGGGTCCTACTACAATGAGCAGTTCTTC.